This T cell receptor beta chain was identified during a study of blood T cell repertoires in COVID-19. With respect to this clone: Other DNA sequences from this sample encode an identical CDR3 as well.

Germline V CDR1 and CDR2: SGHTA, FQGNSA. CDR3 length: 13 residues. V shed 3 bases and J shed 1 base, with 6 bases lying between them. Method: immunoSEQ multiplex PCR; TCRdb's copy keeps in-frame clones and lacks some. The sample lists fewer than 200,000 clones; around 79% were seen once. The clonotype comes from a woman aged 60 to 75 with COVID-19, enrolled during active disease. The chain joins TRBV7-2 to TRBJ1-1; D is perhaps TRBD1 (5 bases). The specimen was peripheral blood. DNA for the CDR3: TGTGCCAGCAGCTTGACAGAGAACACTGAAGCTTTCTTT. It is translated as CASSLTENTEAFF.